This T cell receptor beta chain was sequenced during a study of blood T cell repertoires in COVID-19. Study-level background: Donors in the United States, Italy and Spain gave samples during acute or convalescent COVID-19.

As processed by the authors: Reference gene primer amplification gave nucleated cell count estimates. The table came from immunoSEQ multiplex PCR; TCRdb's copy has only in-frame clones and leaves some out. The V and J calls and clone size come from that table; D and trimming were worked out from the DNA. The repertoire holds tens of thousands of clones, with 81% as singletons. Germline values: CDR1 SGHTA, CDR2 FQGNSA. V gave up 4 bases and J gave up 0 bases; unmatched junction bases: 5. The CDR3 sequence is 15 residues long. V is TRBV7-2 and J is TRBJ2-7, with 8 bases identical to TRBD1. The sample taken for sequencing was peripheral blood. The sequence derives from an elderly man with active or convalescent COVID-19. CDR3 bases: TGTGCCAGCAGCTACCGGACAGGGAGCTCCTACGAGCAGTACTTC. It codes for CASSYRTGSSYEQYF.